These 18 T cell receptor beta chains originate from one sample sequenced in a study of T-cell memory formation after mild COVID-19. TCRdb reanalysed the 5' RACE reads using MiXCR and keeps one entry per CDR3 protein. Of roughly 130,000 distinct CDR3 sequences in the sample, roughly 15% were seen once. Material for sequencing was PBMCs or a T cell subset sorted from them (not recorded which). These receptors were obtained from an adult woman who had mild COVID-19 (a few samples of this study predate the infection). Cell type and time point are not known.

J is TRBJ2-5 and V is TRBV29-1, with 7 bases that match TRBD1. With 6 bases clipped from V and 5 bases from J, the junction kept 9 bases outside the gene matches. The CDR3 contains 13 residues. Germline assignment: CDR1 SQVTM and CDR2 ANQGSEA. DNA for the CDR3: TGCAGCGTCGGGACAGCCCCCGGGGAGACCCAGTACTTC. This codes for CSVGTAPGETQYF.

The chain carries TRBV7-9 and TRBJ2-4; the D gene is possibly TRBD2 (5 bases). The CDR3 runs to 13 residues. With 9 bases removed from V and 2 bases from J, the gap between germline ends came to 11 bases. Germline V lookup: CDR1 SEHNR, CDR2 FQNEAQ (reference sequence). CDR3 sequence: CASSEFTKNIQYF. CDR3 nucleotides: TGTGCCAGTAGCGAATTTACCAAAAACATTCAGTACTTC.

This clonotype came up a few times. The V call is TRBV5-1, the J call TRBJ2-5; D may correspond to TRBD1 or TRBD2 (5 bases each). Germline V gene lookup returns CDR1 SGHRS and CDR2 YFSETQ. The CDR3 spans 14 residues. The V gene lost 3 bases and the J gene lost 1 base, with 10 bases spanning the gap. The CDR3 DNA is TGCGCCAGCAGCTCTACGGGGCCCCAAGAGACCCAGTACTTC. Its protein product is CASSSTGPQETQYF.

This clonotype has more than one count but fewer than ten. The chain links TRBV12-3 or TRBV12-4 to TRBJ2-5; D is unresolved. Between the trimmed V and J ends, which lost 1 base and 7 bases, there was a span of 10 bases. CDR3 length: 13 residues. The DNA for the CDR3 is TGTGCCAGCAGTTTAGACGGCTCGGCGACCCAGTACTTC. Its translation: CASSLDGSATQYF.

J is TRBJ2-7 and V is TRBV27; tentative D call: TRBD2 (6 bases). Trimming removed 6 bases at V and 2 bases at J, with 26 bases between. Looked up from germline, CDR1 is MNHEY and CDR2 is SMNVEV (reference sequence). The CDR3 covers 18 residues. The CDR3 DNA is TGTGCCAGCAGCTACAGGCCGGGGGTACATCATCTTCCCTACGAGCAGTACTTC. This translates into CASSYRPGVHHLPYEQYF.

The V gene is TRBV7-9, the J gene TRBJ2-1, with TRBD2 matching over 10 bases. Germline V CDR1 and CDR2: SEHNR, FQNEAQ (reference sequence). J lost 3 bases, V lost 2 bases, and 13 bases had no gene match. This CDR3 is built from 19 residues. The CDR3 loop reads CASSLFSSGRLEGYNEQFF. CDR3 nucleotide sequence: TGTGCCAGCAGCTTATTCTCTAGCGGGAGACTAGAGGGCTACAATGAGCAGTTCTTC.

V is TRBV6-5 and J is TRBJ2-5; 8 bases align to TRBD2. Germline CDR1 reads MNHEY; CDR2 reads SVGAGI. V lost 4 bases, J lost 5 bases, and 12 bases stayed unmatched. CDR3 length: 16 amino acids. In nucleotides, the CDR3 is TGTGCCAGCAGTTCCGGGAGGGCGGGGAAGGCGGAGACCCAGTACTTC. Translated, it gives CASSSGRAGKAETQYF.

This clonotype has a handful of counts. The gene calls are TRBV7-3 and TRBJ2-1; D gene uncertain. Per the germline V gene, CDR1 is SGHTA and CDR2 is FQGTGA. This CDR3 region has 13 residues. Trimming left V 5 bases short and J 9 bases short, with 14 bases between. Here the CDR3 reads CASSPPDLTEQFF. The CDR3 DNA is TGTGCCAGCAGCCCGCCAGACCTGACTGAGCAGTTCTTC.

The chain uses TRBV7-8 and TRBJ2-1; 9 nucleotides match TRBD2. Germline CDR1 reads SGHVS; CDR2 reads FQNEAQ. CDR3 size: 15 residues. The ends lost 5 bases at V and 6 bases at J; junction bases unmatched: 8. The CDR3 DNA follows: TGTGCCAGCAGCCCCCGCGGGGGGGCATTCAATGAGCAGTTCTTC. Protein product: CASSPRGGAFNEQFF.

Turning to this clonotype: The junction shows a germline mismatch at one end, possibly a read error. The chain links TRBV7-6 to TRBJ2-3; D is unresolved. The germline V gene has CDR1 SGHVS and CDR2 FNYEAQ. This CDR3 spans 12 amino acids. The DNA for the CDR3 is TGTGACAGCAGTTCGAAAACAGATACGCAGTATTTT. As protein: CDSSSKTDTQYF.

The chain employs TRBV5-1 and TRBJ1-5; D call uncertain. Trimming took off 0 bases at V and 1 base at J, with 11 bases between the two ends. Looked up from germline, CDR1 is SGHRS and CDR2 is YFSETQ. The CDR3 consists of 16 residues. CDR3 in DNA: TGCGCCAGCAGCTTGGGAGCAGGCGGCAGCAATCAGCCCCAGCATTTT. It specifies CASSLGAGGSNQPQHF.

This clonotype came up a few times. This chain links TRBV11-2 with TRBJ2-5; D is ambiguous. The CDR3 has 12 residues. V dropped 5 bases and J dropped 4 bases, with 8 bases sitting between them. CDR1 and CDR2 (germline): SGHAT, FQNNGV. CDR3 in amino acids: CASSPRRETQYF. The CDR3 bases are TGTGCCAGCAGCCCCCGGCGAGAGACCCAGTACTTC.

The chain couples TRBV15 to TRBJ2-3, with D perhaps TRBD1 or TRBD2 (5 bases each). Germline V lookup: CDR1 LNHNV, CDR2 YYDKDF (reference sequence). The CDR3 has 16 amino acids. Between the trimmed V and J ends, which lost 3 bases and 2 bases, there was a span of 15 bases. The CDR3 DNA follows: TGTGCCACCAGCAGCCTAGGGACGGTTATCACAGATACGCAGTATTTT. Translation: CATSSLGTVITDTQYF.

A single count supports this clonotype. The chain recombines TRBV12-3 or TRBV12-4 with TRBJ1-1; D is undetermined. CDR3 length: 12 amino acids. Trimming removed 3 bases at V and 5 bases at J, with 7 bases between. This chain's CDR3 is CASSFWATEAFF. The CDR3, as DNA: TGTGCCAGCAGTTTTTGGGCTACTGAAGCTTTCTTT.

This clonotype was recorded a few times. V gene TRBV5-1 combines with J gene TRBJ2-5, with D unresolved. The CDR3 totals 16 residues. V was trimmed by 4 bases and J by 2 bases, leaving 18 bases between them. Germline CDR1 reads SGHRS; CDR2 reads YFSETQ. The CDR3 loop is CASSPHLDSGQETQYF. The CDR3 nucleotides are TGCGCCAGCAGCCCGCACCTAGACTCGGGTCAAGAGACCCAGTACTTC.

This clonotype was counted many times. One junction end does not reproduce the germline sequence, and a read error may be involved. The chain links TRBV5-1 to TRBJ1-1; possibly TRBD1 for D (6 bases). In germline, CDR1 is SGHRS, CDR2 YFSETQ. CDR3 size: 14 residues. The CDR3 sequence is CASSPGQTNTEAFF. DNA for the CDR3: TGTGCCAGCAGCCCAGGACAGACGAACACTGAAGCTTTCTTT.

This clonotype was counted a few times. The CDR3 protein is CASSILVKGYTF. DNA for the CDR3: TGTGCCAGTAGTATACTCGTAAAGGGCTACACCTTC. V gene TRBV19 combines with J gene TRBJ1-2; D uncertain. Trimming cost V 2 bases and J 8 bases, with 9 bases left between them. The CDR3 is made up of 12 amino acids. From germline, CDR1 is LNHDA and CDR2 SQIVND (reference sequence).

The chain has TRBV7-9 and TRBJ1-3; no reliable D call. Germline assignment: CDR1 SEHNR and CDR2 FQNEAQ (reference sequence). There are 14 residues in the CDR3. Trimming took 4 bases from V and 1 from J, leaving 8 bases between them. CDR3 nucleotide sequence: TGTGCCAGCAGCTCAACCGAGTCTGGAAACACCATATATTTT. Amino acid sequence: CASSSTESGNTIYF.